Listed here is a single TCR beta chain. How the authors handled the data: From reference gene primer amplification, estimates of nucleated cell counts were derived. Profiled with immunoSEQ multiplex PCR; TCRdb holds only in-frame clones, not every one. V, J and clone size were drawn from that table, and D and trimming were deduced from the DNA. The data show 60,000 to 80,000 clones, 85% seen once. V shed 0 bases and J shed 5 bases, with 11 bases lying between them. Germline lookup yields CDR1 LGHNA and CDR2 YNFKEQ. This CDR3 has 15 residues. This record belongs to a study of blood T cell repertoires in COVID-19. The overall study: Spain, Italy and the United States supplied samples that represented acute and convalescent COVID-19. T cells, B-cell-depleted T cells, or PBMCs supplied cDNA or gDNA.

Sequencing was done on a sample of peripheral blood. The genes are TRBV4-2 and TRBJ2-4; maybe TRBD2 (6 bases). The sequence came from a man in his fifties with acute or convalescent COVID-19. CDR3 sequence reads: CASSQDGGLENIQYF. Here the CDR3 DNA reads TGTGCCAGCAGCCAAGATGGGGGGTTGGAAAACATTCAGTACTTC.